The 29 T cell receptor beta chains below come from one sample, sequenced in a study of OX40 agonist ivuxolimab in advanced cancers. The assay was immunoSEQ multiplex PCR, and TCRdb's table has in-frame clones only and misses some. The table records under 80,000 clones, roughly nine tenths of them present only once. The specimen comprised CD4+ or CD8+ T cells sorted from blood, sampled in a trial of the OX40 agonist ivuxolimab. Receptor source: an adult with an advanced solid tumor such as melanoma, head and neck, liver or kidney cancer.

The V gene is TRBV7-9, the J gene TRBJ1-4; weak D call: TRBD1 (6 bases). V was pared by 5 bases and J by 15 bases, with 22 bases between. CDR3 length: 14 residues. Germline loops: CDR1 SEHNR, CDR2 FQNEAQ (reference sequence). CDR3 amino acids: CASSPPVGRGEVFF. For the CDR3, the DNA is TGTGCCAGCAGCCCCCCCGTCGGGAGGGGGGAGGTGTTTTTT. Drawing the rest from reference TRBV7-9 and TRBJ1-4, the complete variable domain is DTGVSQNPRHKITKRGQNVTFRCDPISEHNRLYWYRQTLGQGPEFLTYFQNEAQLEKSRLLSDRFSAERPKGSFSTLEIQRTEQGDSAMYLCASSPPVGRGEVFFGSGTQLSVL.

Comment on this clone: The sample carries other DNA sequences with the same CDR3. This CDR3 reads CASSLGTAYEQYF. CDR3 DNA: TGTGCCAGCAGTTTGGGCACCGCCTACGAGCAGTACTTC. The chain couples TRBV27 to TRBJ2-7; D is unclear. The V end was cut by 3 bases, the J end by 2 bases, with 8 bases between. Per the germline V gene, CDR1 is MNHEY and CDR2 is SMNVEV (reference sequence). CDR3 size: 13 residues.

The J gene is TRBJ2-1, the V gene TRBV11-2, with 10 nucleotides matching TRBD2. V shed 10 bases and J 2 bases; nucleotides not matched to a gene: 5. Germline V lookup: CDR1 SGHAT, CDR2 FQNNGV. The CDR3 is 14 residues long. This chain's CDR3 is CATKRGGPYNEQFF. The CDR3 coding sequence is TGTGCCACGAAGCGGGGGGGACCCTACAATGAGCAGTTCTTC.

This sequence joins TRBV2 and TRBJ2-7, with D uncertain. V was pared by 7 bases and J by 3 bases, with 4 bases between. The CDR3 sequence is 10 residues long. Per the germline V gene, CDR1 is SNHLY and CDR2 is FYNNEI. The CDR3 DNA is TGTGCCAGCACGGGCTACGAGCAGTACTTC. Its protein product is CASTGYEQYF.

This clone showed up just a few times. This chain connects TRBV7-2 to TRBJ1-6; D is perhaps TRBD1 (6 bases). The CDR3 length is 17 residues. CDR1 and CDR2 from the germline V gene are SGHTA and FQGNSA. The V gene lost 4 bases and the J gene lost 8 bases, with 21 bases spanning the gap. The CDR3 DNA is TGTGCCAGCAGCTCGCCTACACTCAGGGGTGTCGATTCACCCCTCCACTTT. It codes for CASSSPTLRGVDSPLHF.

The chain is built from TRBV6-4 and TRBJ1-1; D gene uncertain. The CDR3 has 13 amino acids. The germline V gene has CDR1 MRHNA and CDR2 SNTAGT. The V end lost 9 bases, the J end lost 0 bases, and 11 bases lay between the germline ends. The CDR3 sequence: CASPAGVNTEAFF. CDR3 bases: TGTGCCAGTCCCGCCGGGGTGAACACTGAAGCTTTCTTT.

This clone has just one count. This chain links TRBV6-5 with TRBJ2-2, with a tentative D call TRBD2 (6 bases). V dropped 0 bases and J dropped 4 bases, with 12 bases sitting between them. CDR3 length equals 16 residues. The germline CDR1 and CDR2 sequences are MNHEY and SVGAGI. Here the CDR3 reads CASSYSTGESTGELFF. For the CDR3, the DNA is TGTGCCAGCAGTTACTCGACGGGGGAGAGCACCGGGGAGCTGTTTTTT.

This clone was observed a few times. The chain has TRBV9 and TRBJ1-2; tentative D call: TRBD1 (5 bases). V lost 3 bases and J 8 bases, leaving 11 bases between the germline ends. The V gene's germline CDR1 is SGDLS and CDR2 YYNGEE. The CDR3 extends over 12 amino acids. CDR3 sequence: CASSALGEGYTF. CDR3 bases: TGTGCCAGCAGCGCCCTAGGGGAAGGCTACACCTTC.

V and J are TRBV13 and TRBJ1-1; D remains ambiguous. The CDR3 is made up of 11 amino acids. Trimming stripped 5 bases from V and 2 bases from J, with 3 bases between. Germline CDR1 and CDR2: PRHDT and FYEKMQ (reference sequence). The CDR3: CASSANTEAFF. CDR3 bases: TGTGCCAGCAGCGCCAACACTGAAGCTTTCTTT.

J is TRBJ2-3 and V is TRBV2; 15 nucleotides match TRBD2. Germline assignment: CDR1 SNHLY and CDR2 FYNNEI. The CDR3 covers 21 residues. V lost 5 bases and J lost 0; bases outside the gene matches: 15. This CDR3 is CASSHPGLAGGLLFSTDTQYF. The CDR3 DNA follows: TGTGCCAGCAGTCACCCGGGACTAGCGGGGGGACTATTGTTTAGCACAGATACGCAGTATTTT. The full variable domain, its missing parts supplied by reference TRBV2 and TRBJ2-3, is EPEVTQTPSHQVTQMGQEVILRCVPISNHLYFYWYRQILGQKVEFLVSFYNNEISEKSEIFDDQFSVERPDGSNFTLKIRSTKLEDSAMYFCASSHPGLAGGLLFSTDTQYFGPGTRLTVL.

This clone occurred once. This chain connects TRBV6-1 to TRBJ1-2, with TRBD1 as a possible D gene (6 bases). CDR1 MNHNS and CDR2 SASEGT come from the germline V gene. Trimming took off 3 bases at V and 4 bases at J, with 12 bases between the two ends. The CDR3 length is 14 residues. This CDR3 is CASSDLQGSYGYTF. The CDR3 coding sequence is TGTGCCAGCAGTGACCTGCAGGGGAGCTATGGCTACACCTTC.

The CDR3 region is CASSVPQPLGNEQFF. The CDR3 DNA is TGTGCCAGCAGCGTCCCGCAGCCCTTGGGGAATGAGCAGTTCTTC. The rearrangement links TRBV9 to TRBJ2-1; D is unclear. CDR3 size: 15 residues. V lost 2 bases, J lost 7 bases, and 16 bases lay in between. Germline lookup yields CDR1 SGDLS and CDR2 YYNGEE.

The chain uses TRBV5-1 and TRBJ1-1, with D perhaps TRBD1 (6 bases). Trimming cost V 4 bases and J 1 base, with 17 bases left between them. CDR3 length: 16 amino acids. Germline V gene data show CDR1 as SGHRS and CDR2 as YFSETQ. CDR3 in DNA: TGCGCCAGCAGCCATGAGTCAAACAGGGCGAACACTGAAGCTTTCTTT. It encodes CASSHESNRANTEAFF.

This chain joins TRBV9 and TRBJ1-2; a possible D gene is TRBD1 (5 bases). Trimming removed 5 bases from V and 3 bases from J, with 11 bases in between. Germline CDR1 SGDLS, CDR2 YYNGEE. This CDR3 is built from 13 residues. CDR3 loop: CASRATEDYGYTF. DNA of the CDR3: TGTGCCAGCAGAGCGACAGAGGACTATGGCTACACCTTC.

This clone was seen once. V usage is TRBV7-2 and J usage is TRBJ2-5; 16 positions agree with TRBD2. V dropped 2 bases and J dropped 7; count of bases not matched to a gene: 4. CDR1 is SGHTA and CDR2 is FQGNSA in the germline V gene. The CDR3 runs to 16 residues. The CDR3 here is CASSLSGLAGGWTQYF. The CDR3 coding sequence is TGTGCCAGCAGCTTATCGGGACTAGCGGGGGGGTGGACCCAGTACTTC.

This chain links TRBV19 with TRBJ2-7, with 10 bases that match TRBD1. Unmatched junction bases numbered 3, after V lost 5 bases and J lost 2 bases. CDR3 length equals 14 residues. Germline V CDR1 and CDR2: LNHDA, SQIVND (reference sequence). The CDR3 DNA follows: TGTGCCAGTAGTTCCGACAGGGGGCCCTACGAGCAGTACTTC. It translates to CASSSDRGPYEQYF.

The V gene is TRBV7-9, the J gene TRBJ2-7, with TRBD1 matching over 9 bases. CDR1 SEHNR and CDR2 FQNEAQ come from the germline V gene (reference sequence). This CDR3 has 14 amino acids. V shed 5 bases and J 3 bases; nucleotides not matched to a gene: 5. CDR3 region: CASSARQGVYEQYF. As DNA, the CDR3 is TGTGCCAGCAGCGCGCGACAGGGGGTCTACGAGCAGTACTTC.

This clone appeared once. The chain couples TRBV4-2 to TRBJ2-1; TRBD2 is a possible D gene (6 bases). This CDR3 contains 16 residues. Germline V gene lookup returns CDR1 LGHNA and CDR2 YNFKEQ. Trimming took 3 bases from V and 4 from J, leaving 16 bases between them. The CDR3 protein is CASSQAGLSGYNEQFF. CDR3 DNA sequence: TGTGCCAGCAGCCAGGCGGGGCTATCCGGTTACAATGAGCAGTTCTTC.

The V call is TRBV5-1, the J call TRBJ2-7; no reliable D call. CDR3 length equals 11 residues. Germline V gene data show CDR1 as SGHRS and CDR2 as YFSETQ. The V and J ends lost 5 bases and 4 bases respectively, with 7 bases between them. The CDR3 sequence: CASSPGYEQYF. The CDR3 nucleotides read TGCGCCAGCAGTCCCGGTTACGAGCAGTACTTC.

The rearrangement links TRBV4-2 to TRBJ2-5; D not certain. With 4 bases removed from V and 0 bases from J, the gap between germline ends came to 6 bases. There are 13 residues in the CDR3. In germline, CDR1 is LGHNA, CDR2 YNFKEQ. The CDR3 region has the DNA TGTGCCAGCAGCCGCGGACACCAAGAGACCCAGTACTTC. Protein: CASSRGHQETQYF.

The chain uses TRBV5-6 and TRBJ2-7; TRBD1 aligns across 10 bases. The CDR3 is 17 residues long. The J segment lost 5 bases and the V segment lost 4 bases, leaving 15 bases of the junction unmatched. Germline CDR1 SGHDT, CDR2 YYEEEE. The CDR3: CASSGPAGTGEVNEQYF. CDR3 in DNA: TGTGCCAGCAGCGGCCCGGCGGGGACAGGGGAGGTCAACGAGCAGTACTTC.

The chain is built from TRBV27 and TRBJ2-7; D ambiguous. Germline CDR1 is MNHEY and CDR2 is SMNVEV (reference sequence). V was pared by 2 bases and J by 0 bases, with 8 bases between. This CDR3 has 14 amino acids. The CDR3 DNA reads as TGTGCCAGCAGTTTAATGGTGTCCTCCTACGAGCAGTACTTC. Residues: CASSLMVSSYEQYF.

CDR3: CASSLWGGGEYGYTF. The CDR3 nucleotides read TGCGCCAGCAGCTTGTGGGGCGGAGGAGAATATGGCTACACCTTC. The genes are TRBV5-1 and TRBJ1-2; a weak D match, TRBD1 (5 bases). This CDR3 region has 15 residues. Trimming removed 1 base at V and 5 bases at J, with 15 bases between. Germline loops: CDR1 SGHRS, CDR2 YFSETQ.

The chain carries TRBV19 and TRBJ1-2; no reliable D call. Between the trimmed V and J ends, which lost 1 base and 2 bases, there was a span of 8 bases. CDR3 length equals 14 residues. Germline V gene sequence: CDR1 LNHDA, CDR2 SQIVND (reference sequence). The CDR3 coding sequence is TGTGCCAGTAGTATAGGACCTTTAAACTATGGCTACACCTTC. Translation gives CASSIGPLNYGYTF.

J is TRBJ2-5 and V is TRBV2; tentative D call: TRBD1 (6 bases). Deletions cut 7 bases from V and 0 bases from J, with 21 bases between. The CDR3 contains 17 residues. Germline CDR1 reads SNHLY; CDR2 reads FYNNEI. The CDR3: CASIRWQGSSDQETQYF. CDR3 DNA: TGTGCCAGCATAAGGTGGCAGGGGTCTTCCGACCAAGAGACCCAGTACTTC.

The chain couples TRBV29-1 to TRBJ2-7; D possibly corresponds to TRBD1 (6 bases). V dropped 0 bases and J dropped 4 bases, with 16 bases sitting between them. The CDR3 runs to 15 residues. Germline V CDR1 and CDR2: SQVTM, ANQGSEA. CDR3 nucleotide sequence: TGCAGCGTTGAAGAGCCCACAGGGTTTGTTTACGAGCAGTACTTC. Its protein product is CSVEEPTGFVYEQYF.

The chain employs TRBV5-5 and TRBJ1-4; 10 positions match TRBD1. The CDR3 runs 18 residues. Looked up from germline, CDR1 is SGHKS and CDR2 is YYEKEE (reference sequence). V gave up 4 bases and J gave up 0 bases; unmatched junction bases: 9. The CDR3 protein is CASSPSPGQGATNEKLFF. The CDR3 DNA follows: TGTGCCAGCAGCCCATCGCCCGGACAGGGGGCAACTAATGAAAAACTGTTTTTT.

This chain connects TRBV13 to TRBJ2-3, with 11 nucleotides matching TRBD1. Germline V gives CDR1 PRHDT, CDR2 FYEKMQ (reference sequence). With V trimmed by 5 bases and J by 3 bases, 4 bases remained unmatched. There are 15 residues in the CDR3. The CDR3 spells CASSLGQGATDTQYF. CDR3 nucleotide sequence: TGTGCCAGCAGCCTTGGACAGGGGGCTACAGATACGCAGTATTTT.

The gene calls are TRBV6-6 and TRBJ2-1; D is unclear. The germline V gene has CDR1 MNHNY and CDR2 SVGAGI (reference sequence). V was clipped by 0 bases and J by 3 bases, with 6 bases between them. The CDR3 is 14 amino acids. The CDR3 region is CASSYSVSYNEQFF. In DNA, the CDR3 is TGTGCCAGCAGTTACTCCGTCAGCTACAATGAGCAGTTCTTC.